This T cell receptor beta chain was identified in a study of neurological immune-mediated disorders. Study-level findings and limits: The study found the most TCR clonal expansion in HTLV-1-associated myelopathy and the least in multiple sclerosis, below healthy controls.

The CDR3 has 14 amino acids. The germline CDR1 and CDR2 sequences are MDHEN and SYDVKM. A single count supports this clonotype. Its antigen is unknown. At one of its ends the junction is not consistent with the germline gene, which may arise from a read error. The cDNA came from 5'RACE with 10-nucleotide random UMIs. One entry per CDR3 protein, called by TCRdb with MiXCR from the 5' RACE reads. The repertoire has 45,000 or so distinct CDR3 sequences, about 22% of them found once; the top ten carry around 4.2%. This sample's time point: technical triplicate 3. PBMCs stored at -80 C, numbering 2 million, were the origin of the unsorted libraries.

The chain is built from TRBV28 and TRBJ1-5; D is possibly TRBD1 (5 bases). Sequenced sample: PBMCs. The receptor's source is a man aged 55 to 70 with HTLV-1-associated myelopathy (HAM/TSP). The chain's CDR3 is CASNPAGRNKPQHF. The CDR3 bases are TGTGCCAGCAACCCTGCAGGGCGCAATAAGCCCCAGCATTTT.